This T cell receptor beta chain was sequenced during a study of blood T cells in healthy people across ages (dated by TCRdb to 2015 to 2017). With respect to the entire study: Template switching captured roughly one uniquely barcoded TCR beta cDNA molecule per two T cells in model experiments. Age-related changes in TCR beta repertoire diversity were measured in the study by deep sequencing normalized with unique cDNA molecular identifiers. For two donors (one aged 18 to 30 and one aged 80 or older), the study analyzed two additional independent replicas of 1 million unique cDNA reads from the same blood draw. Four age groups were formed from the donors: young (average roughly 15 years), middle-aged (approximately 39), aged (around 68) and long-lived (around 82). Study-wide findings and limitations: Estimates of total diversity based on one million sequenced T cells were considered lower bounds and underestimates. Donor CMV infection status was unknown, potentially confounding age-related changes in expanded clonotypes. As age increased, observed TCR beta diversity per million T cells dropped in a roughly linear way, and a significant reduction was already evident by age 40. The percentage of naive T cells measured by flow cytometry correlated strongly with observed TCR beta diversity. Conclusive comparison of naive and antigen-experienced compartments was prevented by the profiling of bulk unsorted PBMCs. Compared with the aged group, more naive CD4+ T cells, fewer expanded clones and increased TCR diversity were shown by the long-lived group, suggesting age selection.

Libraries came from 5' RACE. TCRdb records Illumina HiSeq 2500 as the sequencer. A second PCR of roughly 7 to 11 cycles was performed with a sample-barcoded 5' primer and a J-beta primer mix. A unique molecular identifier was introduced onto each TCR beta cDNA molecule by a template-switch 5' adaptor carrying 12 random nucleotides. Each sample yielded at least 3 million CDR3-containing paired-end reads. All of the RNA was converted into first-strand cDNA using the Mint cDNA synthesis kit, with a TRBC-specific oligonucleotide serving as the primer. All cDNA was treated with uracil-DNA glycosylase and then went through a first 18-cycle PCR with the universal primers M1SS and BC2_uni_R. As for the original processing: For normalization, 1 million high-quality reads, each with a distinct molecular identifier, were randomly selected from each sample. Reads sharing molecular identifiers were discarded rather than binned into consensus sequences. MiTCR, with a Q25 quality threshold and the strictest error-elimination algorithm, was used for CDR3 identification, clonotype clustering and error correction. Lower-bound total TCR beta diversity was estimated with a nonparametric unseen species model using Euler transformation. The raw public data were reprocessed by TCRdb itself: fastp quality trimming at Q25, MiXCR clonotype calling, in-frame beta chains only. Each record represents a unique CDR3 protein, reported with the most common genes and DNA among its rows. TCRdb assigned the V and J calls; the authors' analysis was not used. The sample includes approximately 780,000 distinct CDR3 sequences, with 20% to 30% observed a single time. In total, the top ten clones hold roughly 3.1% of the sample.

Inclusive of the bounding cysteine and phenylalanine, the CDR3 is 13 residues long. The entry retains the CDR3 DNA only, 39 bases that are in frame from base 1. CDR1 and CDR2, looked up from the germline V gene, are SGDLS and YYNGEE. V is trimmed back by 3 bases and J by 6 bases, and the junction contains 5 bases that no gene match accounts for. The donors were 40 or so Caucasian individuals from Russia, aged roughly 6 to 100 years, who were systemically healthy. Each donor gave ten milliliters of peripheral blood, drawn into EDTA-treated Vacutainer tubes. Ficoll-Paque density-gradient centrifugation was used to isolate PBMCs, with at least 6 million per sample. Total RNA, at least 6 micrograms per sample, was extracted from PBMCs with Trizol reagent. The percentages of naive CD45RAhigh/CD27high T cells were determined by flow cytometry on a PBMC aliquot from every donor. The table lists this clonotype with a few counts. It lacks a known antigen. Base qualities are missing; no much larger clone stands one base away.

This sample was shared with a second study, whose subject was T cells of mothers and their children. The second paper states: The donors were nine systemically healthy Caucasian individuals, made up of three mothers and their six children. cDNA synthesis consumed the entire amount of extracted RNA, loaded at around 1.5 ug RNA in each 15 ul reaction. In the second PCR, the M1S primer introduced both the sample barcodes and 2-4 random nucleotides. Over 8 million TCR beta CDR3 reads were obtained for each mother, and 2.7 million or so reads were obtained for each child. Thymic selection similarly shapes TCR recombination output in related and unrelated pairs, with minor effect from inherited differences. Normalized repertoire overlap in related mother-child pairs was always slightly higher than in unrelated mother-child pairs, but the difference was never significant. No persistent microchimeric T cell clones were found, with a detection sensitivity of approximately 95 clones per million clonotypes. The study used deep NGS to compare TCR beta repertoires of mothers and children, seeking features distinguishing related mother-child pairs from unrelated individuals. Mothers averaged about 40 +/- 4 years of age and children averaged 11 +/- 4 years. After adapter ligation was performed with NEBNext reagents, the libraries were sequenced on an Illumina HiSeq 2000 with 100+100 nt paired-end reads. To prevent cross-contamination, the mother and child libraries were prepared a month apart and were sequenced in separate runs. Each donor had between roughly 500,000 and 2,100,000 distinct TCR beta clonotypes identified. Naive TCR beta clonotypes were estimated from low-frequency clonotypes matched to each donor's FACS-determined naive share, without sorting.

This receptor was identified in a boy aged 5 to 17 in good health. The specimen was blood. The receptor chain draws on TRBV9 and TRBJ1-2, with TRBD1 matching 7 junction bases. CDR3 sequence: CASSGQGLNGYTF. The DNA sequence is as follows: TGTGCCAGCAGCGGACAGGGTTTGAATGGCTACACCTTC.